Included here is one TCR beta chain sequence, with context. The data originate from a study of cytomegalovirus exposure and HLA in healthy donors. The CDR3 totals 16 residues. Germline CDR1 reads LGHNA; CDR2 reads YSLEER. J lost 0 bases, V lost 4 bases, and 7 bases had no gene match. PCR involved 60 Vbeta and 13 Jbeta primers. The table came from immunoSEQ multiplex PCR; TCRdb's copy has only in-frame clones and leaves some out. The profile shows some 170,000 clones, around four fifths of them singletons. The chain has TRBV4-3 and TRBJ2-5; the match to TRBD2 covers 8 bases. Sequenced material: PBMCs. The sequence was obtained from a woman in her forties or fifties in good health and CMV-seronegative. The CDR3 region is CASSRGRGGNQETQYF. The CDR3 DNA reads TGCGCCAGCAGCCGGGGTCGCGGGGGGAACCAAGAGACCCAGTACTTC.